The rows below give T cell receptor beta chains drawn from one sample of a study of blood T cell repertoires in COVID-19. Data came from immunoSEQ multiplex PCR; TCRdb stores just in-frame clones and leaves some out. The data contain over 200,000 clones, 86% of them singletons. Sequenced material: peripheral blood. These receptors all stem from a woman aged 30 to 39 who had recovered from COVID-19. CDR3s leave out the opening cysteine and the closing phenylalanine or tryptophan. The size entry is marked missing in some rows and otherwise reads once, few, many or a size class.

v_call,clone_size,j_call,cdr3_aa
TRBV6-5,.,TRBJ2-3,ASSLGLAVTDTQY
TRBV7-9,.,TRBJ2-1,ASSSGTSWLNEQF
TRBV4-1,.,TRBJ2-7,ASSQGTPAYEQY
TRBV6-2/TRBV6-3,few,TRBJ2-7,ASSYPLGGVFYEQY
TRBV5-1,.,TRBJ1-2,ASSSQEGNGYT
TRBV10-3,.,TRBJ2-5,AISESAGGPQETQY
TRBV6-5,.,TRBJ1-5,ASKTGGNQPQH
TRBV30,.,TRBJ1-5,AWSGGPSQPQH
TRBV10-2,.,TRBJ2-7,ASSPKGGSYEQY
TRBV5-6,.,TRBJ2-2,ASSDSGANTGELF
TRBV7-8,.,TRBJ2-3,ASSVTGRDTQY
TRBV10-3,.,TRBJ2-1,AISEGPGFRDNEQF
TRBV18,.,TRBJ2-3,ASSPVLAGFGDTQY
TRBV6-6,.,TRBJ1-3,ASSPLDTGGNTIY
TRBV2,.,TRBJ2-7,ASILSGTSSYEQY
TRBV2,.,TRBJ2-5,ASSEWASGGSNQETQY
TRBV5-1,.,TRBJ2-5,ASSLSGMETQY